The 4 T cell receptor beta chains given below trace back to one sample, sequenced in a study of cytomegalovirus exposure and HLA in healthy donors. Using immunoSEQ multiplex PCR, the repertoire was profiled, and TCRdb retains in-frame clones only, with some absent. Among about 120,000 clones, more than 75% were seen once, and the ten largest hold more than 5%. What was sequenced was PBMCs. Source of these receptors: a woman younger than 30 in good health and CMV-seropositive.

This clone was recorded once. The genes are TRBV4-3 and TRBJ2-1; 8 bases agree with TRBD2. Germline V gene sequence: CDR1 LGHNA, CDR2 YSLEER. V lost 4 bases and J lost 4; bases outside the gene matches: 9. CDR3 size: 16 residues. CDR3 protein: CASSRLGAGGYNEQFF. CDR3 bases: TGCGCCAGCAGCCGTCTCGGTGCGGGAGGTTACAATGAGCAGTTCTTC.

The chain is built from TRBV2 and TRBJ2-3; a possible D gene is TRBD1 (5 bases). The germline V and J ends were trimmed by 10 bases and 0 bases, with 14 bases remaining between them. This CDR3 is built from 14 residues. Germline V gene lookup returns CDR1 SNHLY and CDR2 FYNNEI. CDR3 nucleotide sequence: TGTGCCATACGACAGTCCACTAGCACAGATACGCAGTATTTT. It specifies CAIRQSTSTDTQYF.

The chain has TRBV9 and TRBJ2-1; 12 bases are shared with TRBD2. Germline trimming cut 4 bases from V and 2 bases from J; bases unmatched to any gene: 4. Looked up from germline, CDR1 is SGDLS and CDR2 is YYNGEE. CDR3 size: 16 residues. CDR3 bases: TGTGCCAGCAGCTCGGGGACTAGCGGGCCCTACAATGAGCAGTTCTTC. It yields the protein CASSSGTSGPYNEQFF. The full variable domain, with the rest looked up from reference TRBV9 and TRBJ2-1, is DSGVTQTPKHLITATGQRVTLRCSPRSGDLSVYWYQQSLDQGLQFLIQYYNGEERAKGNILERFSAQQFPDLHSELNLSSLELGDSALYFCASSSGTSGPYNEQFFGPGTRLTVL.

This clone appeared a single time. The CDR3 region is CASSNRGANYGYTF. The CDR3 DNA follows: TGTGCCAGTAGCAACAGGGGGGCTAACTATGGCTACACCTTC. This rearrangement joins TRBV19 to TRBJ1-2, with 8 bases aligning to TRBD1. The CDR3 totals 14 residues. The germline V gene encodes CDR1 LNHDA and CDR2 SQIVND (reference sequence). After removal of 6 bases from V and 0 bases from J, the junction contained 3 bases not matched to a gene.